This TCR beta chain was recovered during a study of technical replicates of blood from a few donors. Here immunoSEQ multiplex PCR was the method, and the copy in TCRdb shows in-frame clones only, minus some. The sample records roughly 50,000 clones, just under 95% being singletons. CDR1 is SEHNR and CDR2 is FQNEAQ in the germline V gene (reference sequence). The V and J ends lost 5 bases and 7 bases, in that order; junction bases with no gene match: 3. The CDR3 sequence is 12 residues long. J is TRBJ1-2 and V is TRBV7-9, with 8 bases matching TRBD1. The sequenced sample consisted of PBMCs. This clonotype was sampled from a human donor in good health. Some clones in this sample may be carry-over from other donors' samples. The CDR3 sequence is CASSMDRVGYTF. In DNA form, the CDR3 reads TGTGCCAGCAGCATGGACAGGGTTGGCTACACCTTC.